The 15 T cell receptor beta chains below were found in one sample sequenced in a study of T cells after posttransplantation cyclophosphamide. TCRdb's copy holds only in-frame clones and misses some; the assay was immunoSEQ multiplex PCR. The sample was found to contain roughly 45,000 clones, and every one recurs. The sequenced sample was PBMCs. These TCRs come from a man aged 40-49 years in good health, CMV-negative, and a related stem cell transplant donor.

This clone was observed many times. J is TRBJ1-4 and V is TRBV7-9; 8 nucleotides align to TRBD1. The CDR3 spans 14 residues. Germline V gene sequence: CDR1 SEHNR, CDR2 FQNEAQ (reference sequence). V lost 1 base to trimming and J lost 7 bases; unmatched junction nucleotides: 2. CDR3: CASSLVDRAEKLFF. CDR3 sequence (DNA): TGTGCCAGCAGCTTAGTGGACAGGGCTGAAAAACTGTTTTTT.

This clone showed up many times. The chain combines TRBV7-9 with TRBJ2-1, with 12 bases fitting TRBD2. The CDR3 has 15 amino acids. V gave up 5 bases and J gave up 6 bases; unmatched junction bases: 5. Per the germline V gene, CDR1 is SEHNR and CDR2 is FQNEAQ (reference sequence). In DNA form, the CDR3 reads TGTGCCAGCAGCGCACTAGCGGGAGGCGTCAATGAGCAGTTCTTC. The encoded protein is CASSALAGGVNEQFF.

There are many counts of this clone. The chain uses TRBV19 and TRBJ2-3, with D possibly being TRBD2 (5 bases). Trimming left V 8 bases short and J 8 bases short, with 11 bases between. The CDR3 extends over 11 amino acids. Germline CDR1 is LNHDA and CDR2 is SQIVND (reference sequence). The CDR3 loop is CASAWERTQYF. DNA of the CDR3: TGTGCCAGTGCATGGGAGCGTACGCAGTATTTT.

This clone occurred many times. The rearrangement joins TRBV7-9 to TRBJ1-5; D call uncertain. Per germline, CDR1 SEHNR and CDR2 FQNEAQ (reference sequence). Trimming took off 1 base at V and 5 bases at J, with 6 bases between the two ends. This CDR3 has 13 amino acids. The CDR3 nucleotides are TGTGCCAGCAGCTTAGGCGGGGATCAGCCCCAGCATTTT. Amino acids: CASSLGGDQPQHF.

This clone was counted at least ten times. V gene TRBV29-1 combines with J gene TRBJ1-2; 7 bases fit TRBD1. Losses at the gene ends were 4 bases for V and 13 bases for J; bases not matched to a gene: 12. CDR1 and CDR2 from the germline V gene are SQVTM and ANQGSEA. There are 12 residues in the CDR3. As DNA, the CDR3 is TGCAGCGTTGGACCGACAGGGCCCCTCGGCACCTTC. Translation gives CSVGPTGPLGTF.

There are many counts of this clone. The rearrangement joins TRBV29-1 to TRBJ2-7; TRBD2 matches 14 bases. V shed 6 bases and J 3 bases; nucleotides not matched to a gene: 7. The V gene's germline CDR1 is SQVTM and CDR2 ANQGSEA. The CDR3 contains 15 residues. The CDR3 reads CSVEGLAGEIYEQYF. CDR3 coding DNA: TGCAGCGTGGAGGGACTAGCGGGAGAGATCTACGAGCAGTACTTC.

This clone has at least ten counts. V usage is TRBV10-2 and J usage is TRBJ2-7; 9 bases are a match to TRBD1. CDR3 size: 15 residues. Germline V CDR1 and CDR2: WSHSY, SAAADI. V was pared by 0 bases and J by 2 bases, with 2 bases of the junction left unmatched. The CDR3 reads CASSESGTGTYEQYF. The DNA for the CDR3 is TGCGCCAGCAGTGAGTCGGGGACAGGGACCTACGAGCAGTACTTC.

Many counts were recorded for this clone. The chain recombines TRBV30 with TRBJ1-1, with 8 bases aligning to TRBD1. Germline-derived CDR1 and CDR2 are GTSNPN and SVGIG (reference sequence). J was trimmed by 5 bases and V by 4 bases; bases with no gene match: 6. This CDR3 contains 13 residues. CDR3 sequence reads: CAWMQGAWTEAFF. For the CDR3, the DNA is TGTGCCTGGATGCAGGGGGCTTGGACTGAAGCTTTCTTT.

The sample holds many counts of this clone. The chain has TRBV30 and TRBJ2-2; weak D call: TRBD2 (6 bases). CDR1 GTSNPN and CDR2 SVGIG come from the germline V gene (reference sequence). The CDR3 contains 15 residues. V dropped 7 bases and J dropped 6 bases, with 21 bases sitting between them. This chain's CDR3 is CASSSGPFLAGELFF. The CDR3, as DNA: TGTGCCTCGTCAAGCGGGCCCTTTCTCGCCGGGGAGCTGTTTTTT.

This clone was counted ten times or more. The chain employs TRBV2 and TRBJ2-7; a possible D gene is TRBD1 (5 bases). V was clipped by 8 bases and J by 4 bases, with 12 bases between them. Germline loops: CDR1 SNHLY, CDR2 FYNNEI. CDR3 size: 12 residues. The CDR3 loop is CASGAGLYEQYF. Written as DNA, the CDR3 is TGTGCCAGCGGGGCCGGCTTATACGAGCAGTACTTC. Drawing the rest from reference TRBV2 and TRBJ2-7, the complete variable domain is EPEVTQTPSHQVTQMGQEVILRCVPISNHLYFYWYRQILGQKVEFLVSFYNNEISEKSEIFDDQFSVERPDGSNFTLKIRSTKLEDSAMYFCASGAGLYEQYFGPGTRLTVT.

This clone was observed at least ten times. The V call is TRBV18, the J call TRBJ2-3; 9 bases match TRBD1. Germline CDR1 and CDR2: KGHSH and LQKENI. V lost 4 bases to trimming and J lost 2 bases; unmatched junction nucleotides: 1. The CDR3 spans 14 residues. The CDR3 loop reads CASSRTGATDTQYF. DNA for the CDR3: TGTGCCAGCTCACGGACAGGGGCCACAGATACGCAGTATTTT.

Ten or more counts support this clone. The chain joins TRBV5-8 to TRBJ2-7, with 11 bases identical to TRBD2. Germline loops: CDR1 SGHTS, CDR2 YDEGEE. The V segment lost 4 bases and the J segment 2 bases; nucleotides outside the gene matches: 8. The CDR3 runs 16 residues. CDR3 in DNA: TGTGCCAGCAGCCTTAGCGGGAGGGCTGGTCCCTACGAGCAGTACTTC. Its translation: CASSLSGRAGPYEQYF.

This clone came up many times. This CDR3 is also generated by other DNA sequences in the sample. This chain uses TRBV28 with TRBJ2-1; D call uncertain. The CDR3 is made up of 15 amino acids. Trimming left V 4 bases short and J 3 bases short, with 13 bases between. Germline assignment: CDR1 MDHEN and CDR2 SYDVKM. CDR3 region: CASSSIRAIYNEQFF. The CDR3 bases are TGTGCCAGCAGTTCCATCCGCGCTATCTACAATGAGCAGTTCTTC.

At least ten counts were recorded for this clone. The gene calls are TRBV7-9 and TRBJ2-7; D remains unclear. Per the germline V gene, CDR1 is SEHNR and CDR2 is FQNEAQ (reference sequence). The CDR3 is 12 amino acids. V was shortened by 3 bases and J by 5 bases, with 8 bases between the two germline ends. CDR3 DNA: TGTGCCAGCAGCTTCCCAAGCAACGAGCAGTACTTC. Translation gives CASSFPSNEQYF.

This clone appeared many times. In DNA form, the CDR3 reads TGTGCCAGTAGTCCGCAGAACTCTGGAAACACCATATATTTT. This codes for CASSPQNSGNTIYF. V gene TRBV19 combines with J gene TRBJ1-3; D uncertain. From germline, CDR1 is LNHDA and CDR2 SQIVND (reference sequence). Trimming stripped 5 bases from V and 0 bases from J, with 8 bases between. The CDR3 contains 14 residues.